This entry describes one T cell receptor (beta chain). V lost 3 bases to trimming and J lost 2 bases, with 11 bases between them. Per the germline V gene, CDR1 is KGHSH and CDR2 is LQKENI. CDR3 size: 14 residues. TCRdb's table, derived via immunoSEQ multiplex PCR, lists solely in-frame clones and lacks some. The sample consists of roughly 89,000 clones, around 80% of them appearing once. This sample was included in a study of OX40 agonist ivuxolimab in advanced cancers. The wider study: It was permissible to have had prior anti-PD-1, anti-PD-L1 or anti-CTLA-4 therapy, and approximately 41% had some.

The receptor's source is an adult with an advanced solid tumor such as melanoma, head and neck, liver or kidney cancer. The sequenced sample was CD4+ or CD8+ T cells sorted from blood, obtained in a trial of the OX40 agonist ivuxolimab. The rearrangement links TRBV18 to TRBJ2-7, with a possible D match to TRBD2 (6 bases). The CDR3 loop is CASSPGTETYEQYF. The DNA of the CDR3 is TGTGCCAGCTCACCCGGGACTGAGACCTACGAGCAGTACTTC.